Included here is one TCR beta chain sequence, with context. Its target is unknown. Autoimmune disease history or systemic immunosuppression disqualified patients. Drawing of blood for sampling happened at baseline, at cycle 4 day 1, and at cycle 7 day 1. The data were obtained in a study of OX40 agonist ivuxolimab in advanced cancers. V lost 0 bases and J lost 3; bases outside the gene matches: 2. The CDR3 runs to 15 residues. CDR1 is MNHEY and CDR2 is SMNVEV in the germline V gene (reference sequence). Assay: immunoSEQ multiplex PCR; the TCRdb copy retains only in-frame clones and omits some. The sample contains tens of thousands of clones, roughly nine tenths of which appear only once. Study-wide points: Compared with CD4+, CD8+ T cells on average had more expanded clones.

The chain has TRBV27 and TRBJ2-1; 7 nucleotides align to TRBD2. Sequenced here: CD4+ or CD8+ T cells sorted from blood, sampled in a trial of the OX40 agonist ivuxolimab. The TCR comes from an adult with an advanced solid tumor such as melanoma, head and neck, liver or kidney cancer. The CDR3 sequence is CASSLSRDYYNEQFF. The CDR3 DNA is TGTGCCAGCAGTTTATCGCGGGACTACTACAATGAGCAGTTCTTC.